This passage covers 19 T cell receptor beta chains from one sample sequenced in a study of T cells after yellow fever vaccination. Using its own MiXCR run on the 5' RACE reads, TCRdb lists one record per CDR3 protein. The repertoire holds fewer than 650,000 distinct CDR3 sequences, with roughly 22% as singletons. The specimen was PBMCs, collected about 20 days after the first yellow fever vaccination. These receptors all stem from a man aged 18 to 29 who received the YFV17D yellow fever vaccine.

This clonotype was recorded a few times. The DNA of the CDR3 is TGTGCCAGCAGCTTTAGGACTAGCGGGAACCTGGAGACCCAGTACTTC. This sequence encodes CASSFRTSGNLETQYF. The chain carries TRBV11-1 and TRBJ2-5, with 12 bases fitting TRBD2. Germline V lookup: CDR1 SGHAT, CDR2 FQDESV (reference sequence). With V trimmed by 3 bases and J by 5 bases, 7 bases remained unmatched. The CDR3 runs 16 residues.

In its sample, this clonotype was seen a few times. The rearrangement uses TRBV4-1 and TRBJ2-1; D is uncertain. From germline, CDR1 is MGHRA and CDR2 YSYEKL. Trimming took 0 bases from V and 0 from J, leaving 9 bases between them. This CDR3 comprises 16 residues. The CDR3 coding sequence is TGCGCCAGCAGCCAAGATATCCAGAGCTCCTACAATGAGCAGTTCTTC. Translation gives CASSQDIQSSYNEQFF.

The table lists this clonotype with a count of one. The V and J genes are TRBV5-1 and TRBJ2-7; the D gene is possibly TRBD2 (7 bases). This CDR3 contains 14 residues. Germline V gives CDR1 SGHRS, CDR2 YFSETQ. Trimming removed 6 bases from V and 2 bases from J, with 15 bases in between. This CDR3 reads CASTSFGGPYEQYF. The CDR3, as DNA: TGCGCCAGCACCTCATTCGGGGGGCCCTACGAGCAGTACTTC.

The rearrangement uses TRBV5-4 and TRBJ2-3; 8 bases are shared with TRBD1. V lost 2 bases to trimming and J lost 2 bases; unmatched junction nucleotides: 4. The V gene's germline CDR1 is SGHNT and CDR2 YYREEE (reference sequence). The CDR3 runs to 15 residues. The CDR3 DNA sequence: TGTGCCAGCAGCTTTACGACAGGGGACACAGATACGCAGTATTTT. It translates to CASSFTTGDTDTQYF.

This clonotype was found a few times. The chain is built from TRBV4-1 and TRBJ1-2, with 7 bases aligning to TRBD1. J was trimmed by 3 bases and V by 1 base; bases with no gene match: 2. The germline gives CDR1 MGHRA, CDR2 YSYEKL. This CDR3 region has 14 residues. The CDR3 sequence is CASSQAGTDYGYTF. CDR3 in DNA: TGCGCCAGCAGCCAAGCCGGGACAGACTATGGCTACACCTTC.

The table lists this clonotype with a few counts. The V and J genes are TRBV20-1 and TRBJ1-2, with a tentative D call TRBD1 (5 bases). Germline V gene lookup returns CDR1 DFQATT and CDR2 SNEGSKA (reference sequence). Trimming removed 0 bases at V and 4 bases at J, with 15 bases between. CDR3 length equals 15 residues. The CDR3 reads CSARDYSGDLYGYTF. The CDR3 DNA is TGCAGTGCTAGAGACTACTCGGGGGACCTCTATGGCTACACCTTC.

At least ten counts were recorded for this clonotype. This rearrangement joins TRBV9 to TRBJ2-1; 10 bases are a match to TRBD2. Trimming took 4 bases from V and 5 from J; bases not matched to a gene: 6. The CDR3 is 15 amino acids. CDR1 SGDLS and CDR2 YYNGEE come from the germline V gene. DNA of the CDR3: TGTGCCAGCAGCACCCTGGGACTAGCGCACAATGAGCAGTTCTTC. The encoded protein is CASSTLGLAHNEQFF. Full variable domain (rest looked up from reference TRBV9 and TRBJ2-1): DSGVTQTPKHLITATGQRVTLRCSPRSGDLSVYWYQQSLDQGLQFLIQYYNGEERAKGNILERFSAQQFPDLHSELNLSSLELGDSALYFCASSTLGLAHNEQFFGPGTRLTVL.

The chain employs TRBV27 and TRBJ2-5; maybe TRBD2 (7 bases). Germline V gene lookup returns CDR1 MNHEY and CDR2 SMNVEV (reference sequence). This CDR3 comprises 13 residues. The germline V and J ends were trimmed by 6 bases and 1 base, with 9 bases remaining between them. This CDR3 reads CASRGGAQETQYF. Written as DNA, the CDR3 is TGTGCCAGCAGGGGGGGGGCCCAAGAGACCCAGTACTTC.

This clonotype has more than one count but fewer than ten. The CDR3 nucleotides are TGTGCCATCAGTGACTTACAGGACCCGGGGGCCAACGTCCTGACTTTC. Amino acid sequence: CAISDLQDPGANVLTF. The chain has TRBV10-3 and TRBJ2-6; a possible D gene is TRBD1 (5 bases). Germline CDR1 ENHRY, CDR2 SYGVKD. The V gene lost 3 bases and the J gene lost 4 bases, with 13 bases spanning the gap. This CDR3 is 16 amino acids long.

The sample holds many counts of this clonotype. CDR3 sequence (DNA): TGTGCCAGCAGCGTCCTAGCGGGGGGGGCAGATACGCAGTATTTT. Translating it yields CASSVLAGGADTQYF. The chain employs TRBV9 and TRBJ2-3, with 12 positions matching TRBD2. With V trimmed by 2 bases and J by 4 bases, 2 bases remained unmatched. The length of the CDR3 is 15 residues. Germline V lookup: CDR1 SGDLS, CDR2 YYNGEE.

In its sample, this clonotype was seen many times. This CDR3 is CASSLTAGIYEKLFF. DNA for the CDR3: TGTGCCAGCAGCTTGACGGCAGGGATCTATGAAAAACTGTTTTTT. The chain employs TRBV5-5 and TRBJ1-4; possible D gene TRBD1, 5 bases. This CDR3 region has 15 residues. Germline V gene lookup returns CDR1 SGHKS and CDR2 YYEKEE (reference sequence). Deletions cut 1 base from V and 6 bases from J, with 13 bases between.

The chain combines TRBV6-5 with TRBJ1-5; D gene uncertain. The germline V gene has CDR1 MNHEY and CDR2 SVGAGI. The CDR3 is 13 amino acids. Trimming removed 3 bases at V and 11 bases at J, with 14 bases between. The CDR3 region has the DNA TGTGCCAGCAGTTATACGGAGGGCGGGACCCAGCATTTT. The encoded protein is CASSYTEGGTQHF.

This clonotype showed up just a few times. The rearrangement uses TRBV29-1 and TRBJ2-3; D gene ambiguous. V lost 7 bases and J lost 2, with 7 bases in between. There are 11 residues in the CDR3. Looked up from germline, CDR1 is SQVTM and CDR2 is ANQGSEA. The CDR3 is CSGLYTDTQYF. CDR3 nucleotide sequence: TGCAGCGGCCTTTACACAGATACGCAGTATTTT.

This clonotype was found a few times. This CDR3 is CASSSDRVGGEQFF. DNA of the CDR3: TGTGCCAGCAGCTCTGACAGGGTCGGGGGTGAGCAGTTCTTC. V gene TRBV7-2 combines with J gene TRBJ2-1; a weak D match, TRBD1 (7 bases). The germline gives CDR1 SGHTA, CDR2 FQGNSA. The CDR3 runs to 14 residues. Trimming stripped 4 bases from V and 9 bases from J, with 16 bases between.

The CDR3 DNA reads as TGTGCCAGCAGCTCCTTGGCAGCAACCTACGAGCAGTACGTC. It specifies CASSSLAATYEQYV. V is TRBV27 and J is TRBJ2-7; D remains ambiguous. CDR1 MNHEY and CDR2 SMNVEV come from the germline V gene (reference sequence). With 6 bases removed from V and 2 bases from J, the gap between germline ends came to 14 bases. CDR3 size: 14 residues.

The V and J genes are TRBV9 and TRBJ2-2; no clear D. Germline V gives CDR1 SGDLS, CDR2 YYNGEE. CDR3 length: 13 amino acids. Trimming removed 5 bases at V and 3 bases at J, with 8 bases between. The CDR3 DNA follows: TGTGCCAGCAGGGAATTCGACACCGGGGAGCTGTTTTTT. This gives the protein CASREFDTGELFF.

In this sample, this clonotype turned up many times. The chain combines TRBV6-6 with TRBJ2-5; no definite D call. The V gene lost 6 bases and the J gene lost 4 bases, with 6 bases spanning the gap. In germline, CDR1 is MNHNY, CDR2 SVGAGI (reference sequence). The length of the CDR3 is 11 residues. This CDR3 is CASRKGETQYF. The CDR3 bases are TGTGCCAGCAGGAAGGGAGAGACCCAGTACTTC.

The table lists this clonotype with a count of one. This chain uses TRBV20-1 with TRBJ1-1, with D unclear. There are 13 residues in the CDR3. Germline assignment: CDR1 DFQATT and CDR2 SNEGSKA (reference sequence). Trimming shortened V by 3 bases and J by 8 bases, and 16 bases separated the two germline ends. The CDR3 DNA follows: TGCAGTGCTAGGAAGACGGGCCTTTACGAAGCTTTCTTT. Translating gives CSARKTGLYEAFF.

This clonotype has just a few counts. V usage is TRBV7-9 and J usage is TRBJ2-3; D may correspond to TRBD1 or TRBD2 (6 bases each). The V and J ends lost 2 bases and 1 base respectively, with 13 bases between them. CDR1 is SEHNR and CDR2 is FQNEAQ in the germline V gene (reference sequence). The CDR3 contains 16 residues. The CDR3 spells CASSLSVGGRTDTQYF. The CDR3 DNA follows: TGTGCCAGCAGCTTATCGGTGGGGGGCCGCACAGATACGCAGTATTTT.